This TCR beta chain was identified in a study of CD8 T cells in Susac syndrome. The T cells that were sequenced for TCR beta were CD8+ and CD4+ cells from blood. In the multiple sclerosis control group, patients were treatment-naive and had stable or active relapsing-remitting disease. RNA in amounts of roughly 0.45 to 1 ug was reverse transcribed with random hexamers. immunoSEQ multiplex PCR amplified TCR beta CDR3 across 54 Vbeta, 13 Jbeta. TCRdb re-called the immunoSEQ multiplex PCR reads with MiXCR, one entry per CDR3 protein. The sample shows just over 150,000 distinct CDR3 sequences, nearly 97% of them seen only once. This clonotype was detected only once. CDR1 is MNHEY, CDR2 SVGEGT, per germline. V was trimmed by 5 bases and J by 9 bases, leaving 17 bases between them. The length of the CDR3 is 14 residues.

The sequenced sample consisted of CD8+ T cells from PBMCs. This chain links TRBV6-2 or TRBV6-3 with TRBJ2-1; either TRBD1 or TRBD2 may fit D (5 bases each). The TCR sequence derives from a human donor with multiple sclerosis. CDR3 sequence: CASSRGPQIGEQFF. CDR3 bases: TGTGCCAGCAGTAGGGGACCCCAAATAGGTGAGCAGTTCTTC.